The present T cell receptor (beta chain) was sequenced within a study of cytomegalovirus exposure and HLA in healthy donors (TCRdb year 2017). With respect to the entire study: A later analysis indicated that the 110 or so validation repertoires were generated on the platform also employed for the roughly 650 repertoires of the first cohort. The study was designed to test whether signatures of past pathogen exposure could be identified by cataloging public T cell receptors. In addition to the first cohort of 650 to 800 subjects, a separate validation cohort of about 120 different subjects was used. The study combined high-throughput TCR immunosequencing, statistical association of individual TCRs with disease status, and machine learning to predict cytomegalovirus infection status. Study-level results and caveats: In vitro tests confirmed that a few of the cytomegalovirus-associated TCR beta chains recognize cytomegalovirus antigens. The classifier was reported to diagnose cytomegalovirus status with high specificity and sensitivity in both the original cohort and the validation cohort. The authors suggested that the approach could potentially be generalized to other disease states and immunological phenotypes. The study gave a list of 150 to 200 TCR beta chains associated with cytomegalovirus. Subsequent analysis determined that TCRs grouped into clusters in the first cohort also showed a tendency toward co-occurrence across the 120 validation repertoires, and roughly 95% of cluster scores exceeded 0. Most TCR sequences were seen in very few donors, while some public TCRs were found in many individuals. A later analysis lacked HLA typing for the validation cohort, so it scored co-occurrence in that cohort across all 110 or so repertoires.

The table lists this clone with a few counts. The target of this receptor is not known. Nothing much larger sits one base from this clone, and base qualities are not available. Library preparation was by the immunoSEQ multiplex PCR assay. Per the original workflow: To diagnose cytomegalovirus status from the catalog of TCR beta chain sequences, a statistical classification framework was built. Sourced from immuneACCESS, this table was stored by TCRdb with only in-frame sequences that have V and J called. A share of the clones is absent; for the studies checked, an unresolved V gene accounts for under half, and the remainder has no known explanation. D and trimming were read from the DNA, whereas the V and J calls and clone size are those reported in that table. Across this sample there are 130,000 or so clones, with approximately 89% seen only once. The top ten constitute 1% to 1.5% of the sample.

Donors formed part of the validation cohort, which comprised 120 subjects and was distinct from the first cohort of some 700 subjects. The sample taken for sequencing was PBMCs. The receptor was isolated from a woman between 18 and 29 years old in good health and CMV-seronegative.

In nucleotides, the sequence is TGTGCCAGCAGTAAACAGGGGTCTCGAAACACCATATATTTT. Protein translation: CASSKQGSRNTIYF. Here the chain combines TRBV6-5 and TRBJ1-3, and 7 junctional nucleotides match TRBD1. The CDR3 runs 14 amino acids, cysteine and phenylalanine included. Only the CDR3 DNA stays, 42 bases, in frame from base 1. According to the germline V gene, CDR1 reads MNHEY and CDR2 reads SVGAGI. After removal of 5 bases from V and 5 bases from J, the junction retains 6 bases not matched to a gene.